Listed below are T cell receptor beta chains from one sample, sequenced in a study of cytomegalovirus exposure and HLA in healthy donors. The method was immunoSEQ multiplex PCR; TCRdb's version includes in-frame clones alone and lacks a portion of them. The data hold about 150,000 clones, with around 81% observed a single time. Sequencing used PBMCs. The source is a man aged 35 to 55 in good health and CMV-seronegative. CDR3s include the opening cysteine and the closing phenylalanine or tryptophan. The D gene is left open where the match is weak. Part of the rows lack a size; the others show once, few, many or a class for expanded clones.

NA	TRBV25-1	NA	TRBJ2-3	CASSGAGILADTQYF	TGTGCCAGCAGTGGGGCAGGGATTCTTGCAGATACGCAGTATTTT
NA	TRBV18	NA	TRBJ2-1	CASSQYGRDANEQFF	TGTGCCAGCTCCCAATATGGCAGGGATGCCAATGAGCAGTTCTTC
NA	TRBV2	NA	TRBJ1-5	CASKSAGLNNQPQHF	TGTGCCAGCAAATCGGCGGGACTGAATAATCAGCCCCAGCATTTT
NA	TRBV28	NA	TRBJ1-5	CASITHFGGLASQPQHF	TGTGCCAGCATCACCCACTTCGGCGGGCTCGCCTCTCAGCCCCAGCATTTT
TRBD1	TRBV2	NA	TRBJ1-5	CASSVEFGDRANQPQHF	TGTGCCAGCAGTGTAGAATTTGGAGACAGGGCCAATCAGCCCCAGCATTTT
NA	TRBV2	NA	TRBJ1-2	CASIHRDTYHGYTF	TGTGCCAGCATCCACCGGGACACCTACCATGGCTACACCTTC
TRBD2	TRBV5-1	NA	TRBJ2-3	CASSFSLAGGLTTDTQYF	TGCGCCAGCAGCTTTTCTCTAGCGGGAGGCCTAACCACAGATACGCAGTATTTT
NA	TRBV14	NA	TRBJ1-2	CASSQDRWRNYGYTF	TGTGCCAGCAGCCAAGACAGGTGGAGGAACTATGGCTACACCTTC
NA	TRBV28	once	TRBJ1-5	CASTPEITAGEQPQHF	TGTGCCAGCACCCCTGAAATTACAGCGGGGGAGCAGCCCCAGCATTTT
TRBD2	TRBV9	NA	TRBJ2-5	CASSWVSAGEETQYF	TGTGCCAGCAGCTGGGTATCAGCGGGGGAAGAGACCCAGTACTTC
NA	TRBV6-5	NA	TRBJ1-6	CASKAGNSPLHF	TGTGCCAGCAAGGCGGGGAATTCACCCCTCCACTTT
NA	TRBV10-2	once	TRBJ2-7	CASSEPGELSYEQYF	TGCGCCAGCAGTGAACCGGGAGAGCTCTCCTACGAGCAGTACTTC
TRBD1	TRBV9	NA	TRBJ2-2	CASSAPIGTGGFAGELFF	TGTGCCAGCAGCGCCCCGATCGGGACAGGGGGATTTGCCGGGGAGCTGTTTTTT
TRBD2	TRBV7-2	NA	TRBJ2-2	CASSLPGLAGRGTGELFF	TGTGCCAGCAGCCTGCCGGGACTAGCGGGACGAGGTACCGGGGAGCTGTTTTTT